The entry below gives a single T cell receptor (beta chain) sequence along with its context. Its antigen is undetermined. This specimen belongs to a study of cytomegalovirus exposure and HLA in healthy donors. Study details: The approximately 120 validation repertoires used the same platform as the approximately 700 first-cohort repertoires (as reported by a later analysis).

Broader study findings: The classifier, whose performance was assessed in both the original and validation cohorts, reportedly diagnosed cytomegalovirus status with high specificity and sensitivity. The TCR clusters that emerged in the first cohort tended, a later analysis found, to co-occur in the approximately 130 validation repertoires. In vitro experiments confirmed that three CMV-associated chains were specific for CMV antigens.

TCRdb's copy holds only in-frame clones and misses some; the assay was immunoSEQ multiplex PCR. The sample consists of about 220,000 clones, around nine tenths of them appearing once. There are 18 residues in the CDR3. In germline, CDR1 is KGHSH, CDR2 LQKENI. Trimming took 2 bases from V and 8 from J; bases not matched to a gene: 11. The sequenced material came from PBMCs. This chain connects TRBV18 to TRBJ2-1, with TRBD2 matching over 14 bases. The TCR was taken from a man younger than 30 in good health and CMV-seronegative. CDR3 coding DNA: TGTGCCAGCTCACCATTTTACGGGACTAGCGGGAGTAACCATGAGCAGTTCTTC. It yields the protein CASSPFYGTSGSNHEQFF.